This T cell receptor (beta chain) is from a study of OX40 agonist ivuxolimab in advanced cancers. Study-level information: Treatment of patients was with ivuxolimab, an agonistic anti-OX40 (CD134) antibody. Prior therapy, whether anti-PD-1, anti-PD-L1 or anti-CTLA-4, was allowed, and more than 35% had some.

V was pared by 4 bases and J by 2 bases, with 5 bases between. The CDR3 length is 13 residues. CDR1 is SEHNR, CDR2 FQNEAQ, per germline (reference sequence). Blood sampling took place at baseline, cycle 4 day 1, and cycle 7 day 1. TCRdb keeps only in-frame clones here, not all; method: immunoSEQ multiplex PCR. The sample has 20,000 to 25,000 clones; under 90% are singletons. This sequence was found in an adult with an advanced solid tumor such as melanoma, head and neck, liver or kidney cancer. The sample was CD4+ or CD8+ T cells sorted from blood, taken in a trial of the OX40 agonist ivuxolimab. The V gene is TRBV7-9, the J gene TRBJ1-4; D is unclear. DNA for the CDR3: TGTGCCAGCAGCTCGGACACTAATGAAAAACTGTTTTTT. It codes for CASSSDTNEKLFF.